This T cell receptor beta chain was identified during a study of blood T cell repertoires in COVID-19. This CDR3 contains 15 residues. The V and J ends lost 4 bases and 3 bases respectively, with 12 bases between them. Germline V gene data show CDR1 as LNHDA and CDR2 as SQIVND (reference sequence). The table came from immunoSEQ multiplex PCR; TCRdb's copy has only in-frame clones and leaves some out. The sample lists 310,000 or so clones, around 85% occurring once. This sequence was found in a middle-aged woman who had recovered from COVID-19. The genes are TRBV19 and TRBJ2-2; D is undetermined. Material: PBMCs or T cells enriched from blood (not recorded which). This CDR3 reads CASSKLTADTGELFF. CDR3 DNA: TGTGCCAGTAGTAAACTCACAGCTGACACCGGGGAGCTGTTTTTT.